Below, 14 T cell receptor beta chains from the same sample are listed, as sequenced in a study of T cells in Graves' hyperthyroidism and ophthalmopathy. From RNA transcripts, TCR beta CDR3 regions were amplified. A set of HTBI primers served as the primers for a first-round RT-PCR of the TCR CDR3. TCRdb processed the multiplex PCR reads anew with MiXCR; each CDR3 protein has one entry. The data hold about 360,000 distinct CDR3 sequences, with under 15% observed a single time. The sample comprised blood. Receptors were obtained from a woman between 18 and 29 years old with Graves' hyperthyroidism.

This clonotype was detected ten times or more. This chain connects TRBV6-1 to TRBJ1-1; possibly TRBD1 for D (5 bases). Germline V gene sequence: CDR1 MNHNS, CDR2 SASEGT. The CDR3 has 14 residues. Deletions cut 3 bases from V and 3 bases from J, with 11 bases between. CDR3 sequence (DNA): TGTGCCAGCAGTGACGGGGCAGATTACACTGAAGCTTTCTTT. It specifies CASSDGADYTEAFF.

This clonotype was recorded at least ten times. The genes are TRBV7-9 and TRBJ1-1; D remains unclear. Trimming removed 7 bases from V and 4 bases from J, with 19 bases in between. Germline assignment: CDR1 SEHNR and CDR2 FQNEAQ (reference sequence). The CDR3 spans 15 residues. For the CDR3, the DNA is TGTGCCAGCACCGGGTACCGGGAGCCGGGCACTGAAGCTTTCTTT. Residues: CASTGYREPGTEAFF.

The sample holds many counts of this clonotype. The CDR3 region is CASSLAGAASYGYTF. CDR3 nucleotides: TGTGCCAGCAGCTTGGCCGGGGCAGCTAGCTATGGCTACACCTTC. The chain combines TRBV5-8 with TRBJ1-2, with D possibly being TRBD1 (5 bases). Germline loops: CDR1 SGHTS, CDR2 YDEGEE. V gave up 0 bases and J gave up 4 bases, with 13 bases separating them. This CDR3 spans 15 amino acids. The whole variable domain, filled in from reference TRBV5-8 and TRBJ1-2, reads EAGVTQSPTHLIKTRGQQATLRCSPISGHTSVYWYQQALGLGLQFLLWYDEGEERNRGNFPPRFSGRQFPNYSSELNVNALELEDSALYLCASSLAGAASYGYTFGSGTRLTVV.

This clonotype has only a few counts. The DNA of the CDR3 is TGTGCCAGCAGCCATTCCTGGGCTAGCGGGAGAAGAACAGATACGCAGTATTTT. Translating it yields CASSHSWASGRRTDTQYF. The rearrangement links TRBV14 to TRBJ2-3; 10 bases align to TRBD2. Germline assignment: CDR1 SGHDN and CDR2 FVKESK. V trimming: 3 bases; J trimming: 3 bases; junction bases outside the gene matches: 12. This CDR3 comprises 18 residues. Together with reference TRBV14 and TRBJ2-3, the CDR3 gives the full variable domain: EAGVTQFPSHSVIEKGQTVTLRCDPISGHDNLYWYRRVMGKEIKFLLHFVKESKQDESGMPNNRFLAERTGGTYSTLKVQPAELEDSGVYFCASSHSWASGRRTDTQYFGPGTRLTVL.

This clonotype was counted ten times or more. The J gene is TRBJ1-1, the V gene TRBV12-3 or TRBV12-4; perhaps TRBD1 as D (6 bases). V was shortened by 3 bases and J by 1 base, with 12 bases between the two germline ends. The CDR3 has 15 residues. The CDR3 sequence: CASSFGGRGNTEAFF. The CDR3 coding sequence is TGTGCCAGCAGTTTTGGGGGCCGAGGGAACACTGAAGCTTTCTTT.

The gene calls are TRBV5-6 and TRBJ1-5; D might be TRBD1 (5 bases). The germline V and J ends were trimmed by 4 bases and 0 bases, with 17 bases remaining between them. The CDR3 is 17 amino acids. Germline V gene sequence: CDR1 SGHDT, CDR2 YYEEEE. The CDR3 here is CASSPGGGRNSNQPQHF. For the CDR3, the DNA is TGTGCCAGCAGCCCGGGCGGGGGACGGAATAGCAATCAGCCCCAGCATTTT.

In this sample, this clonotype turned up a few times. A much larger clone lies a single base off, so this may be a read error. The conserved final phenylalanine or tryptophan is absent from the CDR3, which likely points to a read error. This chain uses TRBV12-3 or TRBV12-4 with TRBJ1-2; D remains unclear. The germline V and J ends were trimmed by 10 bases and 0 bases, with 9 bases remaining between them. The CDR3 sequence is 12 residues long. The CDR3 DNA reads TGTGCCATTATCGGGGCTAACTATGGCTACACCTCC. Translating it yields CAIIGANYGYTS.

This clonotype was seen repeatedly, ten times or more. CDR3 sequence: CASSRTGRSYNEQFF. DNA for the CDR3: TGCGCCAGCAGCCGGACAGGTCGGTCCTACAATGAGCAGTTCTTC. The chain uses TRBV5-1 and TRBJ2-1; 7 bases fit TRBD1. CDR1 SGHRS and CDR2 YFSETQ come from the germline V gene. The CDR3 has 15 amino acids. The ends lost 4 bases at V and 1 base at J; junction bases unmatched: 5.

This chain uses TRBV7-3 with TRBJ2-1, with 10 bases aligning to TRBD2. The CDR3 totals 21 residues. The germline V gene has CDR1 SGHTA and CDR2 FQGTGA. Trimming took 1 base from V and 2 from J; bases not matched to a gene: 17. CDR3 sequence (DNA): TGTGCCAGCAGCTTAAGTCCGAGTAGCGGGGGGCCGCGAACCCCCTACAATGAGCAGTTCTTC. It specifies CASSLSPSSGGPRTPYNEQFF. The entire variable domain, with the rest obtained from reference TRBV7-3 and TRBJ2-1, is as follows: GAGVSQTPSNKVTEKGKYVELRCDPISGHTALYWYRQSLGQGPEFLIYFQGTGAADDSGLPNDRFFAVRPEGSVSTLKIQRTERGDSAVYLCASSLSPSSGGPRTPYNEQFFGPGTRLTVL.

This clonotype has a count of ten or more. CDR3 DNA: TGTGCCAGCAGTGAGGAGGGGAGCCATTCAACTGAAGCTTTCTTT. Its protein product is CASSEEGSHSTEAFF. The chain has TRBV2 and TRBJ1-1, with a possible D match to TRBD1 (5 bases). CDR3 length: 15 amino acids. Germline V CDR1 and CDR2: SNHLY, FYNNEI. Trimming shortened V by 3 bases and J by 5 bases, and 16 bases separated the two germline ends.

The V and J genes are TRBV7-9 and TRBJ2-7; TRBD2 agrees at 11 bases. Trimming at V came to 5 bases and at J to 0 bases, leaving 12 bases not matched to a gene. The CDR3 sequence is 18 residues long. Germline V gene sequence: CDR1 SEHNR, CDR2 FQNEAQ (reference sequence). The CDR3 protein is CASSRTSGGLLSSYEQYF. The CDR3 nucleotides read TGTGCCAGCAGCAGAACTAGCGGGGGCTTACTGAGCTCCTACGAGCAGTACTTC.

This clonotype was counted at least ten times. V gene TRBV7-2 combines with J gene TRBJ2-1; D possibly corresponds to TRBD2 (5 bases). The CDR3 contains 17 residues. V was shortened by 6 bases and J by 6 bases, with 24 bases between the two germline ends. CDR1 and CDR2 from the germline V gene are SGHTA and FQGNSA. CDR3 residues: CASRPSTTPLGVNEQFF. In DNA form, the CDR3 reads TGTGCCAGCAGGCCCTCGACTACTCCCCTAGGAGTCAATGAGCAGTTCTTC. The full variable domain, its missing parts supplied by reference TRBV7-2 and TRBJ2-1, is GAGVSQSPSNKVTEKGKDVELRCDPISGHTALYWYRQSLGQGLEFLIYFQGNSAPDKSGLPSDRFSAERTGGSVSTLTIQRTQQEDSAVYLCASRPSTTPLGVNEQFFGPGTRLTVL.

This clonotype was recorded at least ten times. In DNA form, the CDR3 reads TGTGCCAGCAGTTTCACAGAGACCCAGTACTTC. Amino acids: CASSFTETQYF. This sequence joins TRBV28 and TRBJ2-5, with D uncertain. V was clipped by 3 bases and J by 4 bases, with 3 bases between them. The CDR3 totals 11 residues. In germline, CDR1 is MDHEN, CDR2 SYDVKM.

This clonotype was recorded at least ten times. The CDR3, as DNA: TGTGCCTGGAGTAAGGGACTAGCGGGATCTATCACAGATACGCAGTATTTT. This gives the protein CAWSKGLAGSITDTQYF. The chain employs TRBV30 and TRBJ2-3; TRBD2 aligns across 13 bases. The CDR3 spans 17 residues. Germline trimming cut 2 bases from V and 2 bases from J; bases unmatched to any gene: 7. Germline CDR1 and CDR2: GTSNPN and SVGIG (reference sequence).